A single TCR beta chain is shown here with its context. Its antigen is undetermined. The authors made the TRB cDNA libraries by 5' RACE using UMI labels. TCRdb reanalyzed the 5' RACE reads and collapses them to one entry per CDR3 protein, without DNA. This sample contains around 50,000 distinct CDR3 sequences. Germline V lookup: CDR1 SGHTA, CDR2 FQGTGA. There are 12 residues in the CDR3. These data come from a study of CXCR3-negative and CXCR3-positive naive CD8 T cells. Study-level findings and limits: Naive cells that were CXCR3-positive had more hydrophobic TRB CDR3s (compared with CXCR3-negative naive cells).

This clonotype was sampled from a human donor in good health. Some clones in this sample may be carry-over from other donors' samples. This chain uses TRBV7-3 with TRBJ1-1. Material: naive CXCR3+ CD8+ T cells from blood. Subset specified: CD45RO-CCR7+CD27+CD95- naive CD8+ T cells expressing CXCR3 (TNR3+). The CDR3: CASSDGGLGAFF. Full variable domain (missing parts from reference TRBV7-3 and TRBJ1-1): GAGVSQTPSNKVTEKGKYVELRCDPISGHTALYWYRQSLGQGPEFLIYFQGTGAADDSGLPNDRFFAVRPEGSVSTLKIQRTERGDSAVYLCASSDGGLGAFFGQGTRLTVV.